Below, one TCR beta chain is given with its context. Authors' methods: Estimated nucleated cell counts came from reference gene primer amplification. Generated by immunoSEQ multiplex PCR, the TCRdb table keeps only in-frame clones and is missing some. The DNA gave D and trimming, while V, J and clone size come from that table. The repertoire holds over 85,000 clones, with about 85% as singletons. The data stem from a study of blood T cell repertoires in COVID-19. Between the trimmed V and J ends, which lost 0 bases and 4 bases, there was a span of 10 bases. This CDR3 has 15 residues. Looked up from germline, CDR1 is SEHNR and CDR2 is FQNEAQ (reference sequence). Patients in Seattle were enrolled during active infection, then followed longitudinally.

The origin of this receptor is an elderly woman with COVID-19, enrolled during active disease. The sample was peripheral blood. The genes are TRBV7-9 and TRBJ1-5, with a tentative D call TRBD1 (6 bases). CDR3 protein: CASSLAGALNQPQHF. The CDR3 region has the DNA TGTGCCAGCAGCTTAGCGGGGGCTTTAAATCAGCCCCAGCATTTT.